This TCR beta chain originates from a study of blood T cell repertoires in COVID-19. Study-wide background: From T cells, B-cell-depleted T cells, or PBMCs came the material, which was cDNA or gDNA.

In the source study's methods: The assay estimated nucleated cells by amplifying reference gene primers. The repertoire was sequenced with immunoSEQ multiplex PCR; TCRdb's copy has only in-frame clones and lacks some. V, J and clone size derive from that table, while D and trimming were established from the DNA sequence. The sample lists some 400,000 clones; around 87% were seen once. CDR1 and CDR2 (germline): SGHKS, YYEKEE (reference sequence). The CDR3 sequence is 12 residues long. Trimming removed 0 bases at V and 4 bases at J, with 5 bases between. V usage is TRBV5-5 and J usage is TRBJ2-7; D is uncertain. Sequenced input: peripheral blood. The receptor was isolated from a man aged 18 to 35 with active or convalescent COVID-19. The CDR3 region is CASSLAEYEQYF. CDR3 coding DNA: TGTGCCAGCAGCTTGGCCGAGTACGAGCAGTACTTC.